Listed below are T cell receptor beta chains from one sample, sequenced in a study of T cell responses to AZD1222 COVID-19 vaccine. TCRdb's table, derived via immunoSEQ multiplex PCR, lists solely in-frame clones and lacks some. Altogether 95,000 to 130,000 clones are present, roughly 93% being singletons, with the ten largest covering approximately 1.4%. Material: peripheral blood, obtained 28 days after the second AZD1222 dose. The origin of the receptors is an adult who received the AZD1222 COVID-19 vaccine. CDR3s include the opening cysteine and the closing phenylalanine or tryptophan. The D gene is left open where the match is weak. The listing skips clone size in some rows; elsewhere it reads once, few, many or a size class.

j_call: TRBJ1-2
cdr3_length: 12
clone_size: NA
v_call: TRBV18
d_call: NA
cdr3_nt: TGTGCCAGCTCAAGGGTCGACTATGGCTACACCTTC
cdr3_aa: CASSRVDYGYTF

j_call: TRBJ2-5
cdr3_length: 14
clone_size: NA
v_call: TRBV5-1
d_call: TRBD1
cdr3_nt: TGCGCCAGCAGCGATACAGGGGGTGGGGAGACCCAGTACTTC
cdr3_aa: CASSDTGGGETQYF

j_call: TRBJ2-5
cdr3_length: 15
clone_size: NA
v_call: TRBV5-1
d_call: NA
cdr3_nt: TGCGCCAGCAGCCCCCTGGAGGGCCCCCAAGAGACCCAGTACTTC
cdr3_aa: CASSPLEGPQETQYF

j_call: TRBJ1-1
cdr3_length: 13
clone_size: NA
v_call: TRBV19
d_call: NA
cdr3_nt: TGTGCCAGTAGTATAACATGGAACACTGAAGCTTTCTTT
cdr3_aa: CASSITWNTEAFF

j_call: TRBJ1-6
cdr3_length: 15
clone_size: NA
v_call: TRBV2
d_call: NA
cdr3_nt: TGTGCCAGCAGTGAACAGAGCTCCTATAATTCACCCCTCCACTTT
cdr3_aa: CASSEQSSYNSPLHF

j_call: TRBJ2-7
cdr3_length: 16
clone_size: NA
v_call: TRBV3-1/TRBV3-2
d_call: TRBD1
cdr3_nt: TGTGCCAGCAGCCAAGCGTGGGACAGGGTAGGCTACGAGCAGTACTTC
cdr3_aa: CASSQAWDRVGYEQYF

j_call: TRBJ1-5
cdr3_length: 17
clone_size: once
v_call: TRBV28
d_call: TRBD1
cdr3_nt: TGTGCCAGCAGTCCCCCTCGGACAGGAACGAGCAATCAGCCCCAGCATTTT
cdr3_aa: CASSPPRTGTSNQPQHF

j_call: TRBJ1-2
cdr3_length: 13
clone_size: once
v_call: TRBV10-3
d_call: TRBD1
cdr3_nt: TGTGCCTCCAGGGGGACAGGTTTTAATGGCTACACCTTC
cdr3_aa: CASRGTGFNGYTF

j_call: TRBJ2-2
cdr3_length: 12
clone_size: medium-sized
v_call: TRBV13
d_call: NA
cdr3_nt: TGTGCCAGCAGTTCGTTGGTCGGGGAGCTGTTTTTT
cdr3_aa: CASSSLVGELFF

j_call: TRBJ1-2
cdr3_length: 16
clone_size: NA
v_call: TRBV14
d_call: TRBD1
cdr3_nt: TGTGCCAGCAGCCAAGATCAAGGGACAGGCCGGAGTGGCTACACCTTC
cdr3_aa: CASSQDQGTGRSGYTF

j_call: TRBJ1-3
cdr3_length: 12
clone_size: NA
v_call: TRBV30
d_call: NA
cdr3_nt: TGTGCCTGGAGTGAATCTGGAAACACCATATATTTT
cdr3_aa: CAWSESGNTIYF